This T cell receptor beta chain was sequenced for a study of T cells in localized non-small cell lung cancer. Study-level points and caveats: When the top 100 tumor clones were examined, a median about 60 of them also appeared in the adjacent lung, which was paired and uninvolved.

The ends were cut back, 3 bases at V and 0 bases at J, with 8 bases in the middle. Germline loops: CDR1 SGHTA, CDR2 FQGNSA. The CDR3 is 14 residues long. Sequenced by immunoSEQ multiplex PCR; TCRdb stores in-frame clones only, minus some. The data contain about 10,000 clones, about 92% of them singletons. This clone was recorded once. The target antigen is unknown. This sequence was found in a male donor aged 60 or older with stage III squamous cell lung carcinoma. Sequenced material: peripheral blood, taken before any cancer treatment. The chain joins TRBV7-2 to TRBJ2-5; D may match TRBD1 or TRBD2 (5 bases each). CDR3 DNA: TGTGCCAGCAGCTTCGGGACCAACCAAGAGACCCAGTACTTC. It encodes CASSFGTNQETQYF.